The source of this T cell receptor beta chain is a study of human T cells and chemical hapten exposure. Individual cDNA molecules (in the library) carried attached unique molecular identifiers. TCRdb reprocessed the RACE reads via MiXCR and lists one record per CDR3 protein. The sample contains about 120,000 distinct CDR3 sequences, roughly 13% of which appear only once. Noted time point: pre-sensitization, week 0. Documented treatment: therapeutic diphenylcyclopropenone sensitization with weekly scalp DPC. Germline CDR1 is GTSNPN and CDR2 is SVGIG (reference sequence). Between the trimmed V and J ends, which lost 0 bases and 2 bases, there was a span of 1 base. The CDR3 spans 11 residues.

Sequences were derived from whole blood, sampled in connection with sensitization to the hapten diphenylcyclopropenone (DPC). This clonotype was sampled from a woman aged 18 to 35 with alopecia areata. Some clones in this sample may be carry-over from other donors' samples. The V gene is TRBV30, the J gene TRBJ2-5, with D hard to call. The CDR3 loop is CAWSVQETQYF. CDR3 DNA: TGTGCCTGGAGTGTACAAGAGACCCAGTACTTC.